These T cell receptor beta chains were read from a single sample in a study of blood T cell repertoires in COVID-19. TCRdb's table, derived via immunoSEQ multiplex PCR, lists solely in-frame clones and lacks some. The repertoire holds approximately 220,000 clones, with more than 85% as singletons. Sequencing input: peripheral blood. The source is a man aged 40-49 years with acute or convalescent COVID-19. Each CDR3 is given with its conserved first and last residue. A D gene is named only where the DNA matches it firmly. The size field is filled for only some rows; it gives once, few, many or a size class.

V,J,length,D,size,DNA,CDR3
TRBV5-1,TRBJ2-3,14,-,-,TGCGCCAGCAGCTTGGGAGGCGGAGCAGATACGCAGTATTTT,CASSLGGGADTQYF
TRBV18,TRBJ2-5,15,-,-,TGTGCCAGCTCACCAACCAGGGCACCCCAAGAGACCCAGTACTTC,CASSPTRAPQETQYF
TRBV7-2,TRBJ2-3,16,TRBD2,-,TGTGCCAGCAGCTTGGGGCGGGGGGCCCTCACAGATACGCAGTATTTT,CASSLGRGALTDTQYF
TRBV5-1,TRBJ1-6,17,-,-,TGCGCCAGCAGCTTGGGAGGGGGATGGGGCAATAATTCACCCCTCCACTTT,CASSLGGGWGNNSPLHF
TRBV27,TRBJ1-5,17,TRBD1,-,TGTGCCAGCAGTCCCCTCCCGACAGGGAATCCGTCTCAGCCCCAGCATTTT,CASSPLPTGNPSQPQHF
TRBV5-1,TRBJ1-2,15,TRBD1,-,TGCGCCAGCAGCTTGTCTGGGACAGGGGGCTATGGCTACACCTTC,CASSLSGTGGYGYTF
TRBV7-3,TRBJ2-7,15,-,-,TGTGCCAGCAGCCAAAGCTCAGCAGGGGTCTACGAGCAGTACTTC,CASSQSSAGVYEQYF
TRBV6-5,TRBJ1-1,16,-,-,TGTGCCAGCAGTTACAATTGGGGAGGGTATGACACTGAAGCTTTCTTT,CASSYNWGGYDTEAFF
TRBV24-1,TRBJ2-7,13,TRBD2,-,TGTGCCACCAGTGACTCAGGGAGGGACGAGCAGTACTTC,CATSDSGRDEQYF
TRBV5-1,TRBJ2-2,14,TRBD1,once,TGCGCCAGCAGCTATACAGGGGACACCGGGGAGCTGTTTTTT,CASSYTGDTGELFF
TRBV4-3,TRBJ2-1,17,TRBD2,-,TGCGCCAGCAGCCAAGCCCTAGCGGATAGCTCCTACAATGAGCAGTTCTTC,CASSQALADSSYNEQFF
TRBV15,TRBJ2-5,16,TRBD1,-,TGTGCCACCAGCAGCCGACTACAGGGGGCCAGGGAGACCCAGTACTTC,CATSSRLQGARETQYF
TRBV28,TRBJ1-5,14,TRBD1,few,TGTGCCAGCAGCCAGGGGGGATCTGGTCAGCCCCAGCATTTT,CASSQGGSGQPQHF
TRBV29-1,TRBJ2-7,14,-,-,TGCAGCGTTGAAGTAGAACCAGCCCCGGGGGAGCAGTACTTC,CSVEVEPAPGEQYF
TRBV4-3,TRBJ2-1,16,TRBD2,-,TGCGCCAGCAGCCCTGGGACTAGCGGGAGACACAATGAGCAGTTCTTC,CASSPGTSGRHNEQFF
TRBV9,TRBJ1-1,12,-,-,TGTGCCAGCAGCGTCGCAGGGACTGAAGCTTTCTTT,CASSVAGTEAFF
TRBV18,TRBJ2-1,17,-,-,TGTGCCAGCTCACCACCTCCCTCTCGGACTTCGCTCAATGAGCAGTTCTTC,CASSPPPSRTSLNEQFF
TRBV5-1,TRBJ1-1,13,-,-,TGCGCCAGCAGCTTGGCCCCGGTCACTGAAGCTTTCTTT,CASSLAPVTEAFF
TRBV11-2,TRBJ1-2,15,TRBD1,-,TGTGCCAGCAGCTTTCCGGGACAGGGGGGCGCGGGCTACACCTTC,CASSFPGQGGAGYTF
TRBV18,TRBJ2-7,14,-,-,TGTGCCAGCTCACTAGGGTCGGCGCGGGACGAGCAGTACTTC,CASSLGSARDEQYF
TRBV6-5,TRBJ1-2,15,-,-,TGTGCCAGCAATACCGGGACAACACGGTTCGATGGCTACACCTTC,CASNTGTTRFDGYTF
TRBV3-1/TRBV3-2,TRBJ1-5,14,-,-,TGTGCCAGCAGCCAACGTATGAGCAATCAGCCCCAGCATTTT,CASSQRMSNQPQHF
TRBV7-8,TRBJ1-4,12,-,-,TGTGCCAGCAGCCCAACCCAGGAAAAACTGTTTTTT,CASSPTQEKLFF
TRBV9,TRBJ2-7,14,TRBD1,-,TGTGCCAGCAGCGTACGGGACAGGCCCTACGAGCAGTACTTC,CASSVRDRPYEQYF
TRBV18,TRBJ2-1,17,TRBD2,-,TGTGCCAGCTCACCAAGCGGGAGCGCCGCCCCGTACAATGAGCAGTTCTTC,CASSPSGSAAPYNEQFF
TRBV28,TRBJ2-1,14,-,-,TGTGCCAGCAGTTTAGGCAGGGAATACAATGAGCAGTTCTTC,CASSLGREYNEQFF
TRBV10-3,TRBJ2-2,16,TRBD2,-,TGTGCCATCAGTGCTGGGACTAGCGGGAGGTCCGGGGAGCTGTTTTTT,CAISAGTSGRSGELFF
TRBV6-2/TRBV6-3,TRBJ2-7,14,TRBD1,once,TGTGCCAGCAGCAGGACAGGGCACTCCTACGAGCAGTACTTC,CASSRTGHSYEQYF
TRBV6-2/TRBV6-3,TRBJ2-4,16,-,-,TGTGCCAGCAGACCTGACGGGAAACTAGCCAAAAACATTCAGTACTTC,CASRPDGKLAKNIQYF
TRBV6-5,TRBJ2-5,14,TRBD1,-,TGTGCCAGCAGCCGGGACAGGACCCAAGAGACCCAGTACTTC,CASSRDRTQETQYF
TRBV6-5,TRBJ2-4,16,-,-,TGTGCCAGCAGTTACGCCCGCGCTCTAGCCAAAAACATTCAGTACTTC,CASSYARALAKNIQYF
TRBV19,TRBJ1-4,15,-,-,TGTGCCAGTAGTTTCTCCGGGAGCAGTAATGAAAAACTGTTTTTT,CASSFSGSSNEKLFF
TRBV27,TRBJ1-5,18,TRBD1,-,TGTGCCAGCAGTTTATCGAGGCAGGGGGAAGGGGGCAGTCAGCCCCAGCATTTT,CASSLSRQGEGGSQPQHF
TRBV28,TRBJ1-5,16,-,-,TGTGCCAGCAGTTTAAAGCGCAGGGGCGGGGGTCAGCCCCAGCATTTT,CASSLKRRGGGQPQHF
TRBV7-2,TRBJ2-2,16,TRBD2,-,TGTGCCAGCAGCACCCAGGCGGGAGGCAACACCGGGGAGCTGTTTTTT,CASSTQAGGNTGELFF
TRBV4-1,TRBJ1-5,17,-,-,TGCGCCAGCAGCCAAGATGGCGGGTCGGGGGGATGGGAGCCCCAGCATTTT,CASSQDGGSGGWEPQHF